This T cell receptor (beta chain) was retrieved from a study of cytomegalovirus exposure and HLA in healthy donors. Points from the study as a whole: A later analysis found first-cohort TCR clusters tended to co-occur in the 95 to 150 validation repertoires. In vitro experiments confirmed that a few CMV-associated chains were specific for CMV antigens.

Data came from immunoSEQ multiplex PCR; TCRdb stores just in-frame clones and leaves some out. The table shows about 49,000 clones, with approximately 93% occurring only once. Separate from the roughly 710-subject first cohort, the roughly 120-subject validation cohort was the one that the donors belonged to. CDR3 size: 17 residues. J was trimmed by 2 bases and V by 2 bases; bases with no gene match: 9. In germline, CDR1 is MNHEY, CDR2 SMNVEV (reference sequence). Only one count was recorded for this clone. As yet, its antigen is unknown. The rearrangement uses TRBV27 and TRBJ2-1, with 7 bases matching TRBD2. The TCR sequence derives from a woman aged 18-30 years in good health and CMV-seropositive. The material sequenced was PBMCs. CDR3 region: CASSLGPSGSTYNEQFF. The CDR3 nucleotides are TGTGCCAGCAGTTTAGGGCCTAGCGGCTCTACCTACAATGAGCAGTTCTTC.